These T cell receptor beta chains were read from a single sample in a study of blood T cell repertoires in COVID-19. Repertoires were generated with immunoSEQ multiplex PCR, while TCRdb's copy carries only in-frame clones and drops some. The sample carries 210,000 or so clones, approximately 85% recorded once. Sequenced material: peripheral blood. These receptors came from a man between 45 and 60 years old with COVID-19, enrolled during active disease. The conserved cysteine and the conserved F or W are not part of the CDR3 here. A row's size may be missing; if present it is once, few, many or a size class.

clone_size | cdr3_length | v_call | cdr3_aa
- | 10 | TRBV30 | AWGLTGGPLH
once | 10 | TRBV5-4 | ASSPGGDTQY
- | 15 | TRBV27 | ASSFLQGASRTGELF
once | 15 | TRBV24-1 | ATSSRRGDRTNYGYT
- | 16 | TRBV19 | ASSISDRARSGANVLT
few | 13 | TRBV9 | ASSVGQSDNYGYT
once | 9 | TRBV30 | AYGFNYGYT
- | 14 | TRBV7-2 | ASSSIAGGTYNEQF
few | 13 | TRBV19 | ASSIGVRVNTEAF
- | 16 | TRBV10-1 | ASSETGLAGGLTDTQY
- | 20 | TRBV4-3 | ASSRETPGQGNWANSGNTIY